This TCR beta chain was identified during a study of blood T cell repertoires in COVID-19 (dated by TCRdb to about 2020). Regarding the complete study: Samples from collaborators originated in the United States, Italy and Spain and spanned both the acute and convalescent phases of COVID-19. The sample metadata nearly always contained a de-identified subject ID, COVID-19 status, age in years and sex. The repertoires were made available in a free public database intended to serve as a resource for research on the immune response to SARS-CoV-2. Samples were obtained from the ongoing ImmuneRACE study (first 160 participants) and from over 1,000 subjects provided by 6 global collaborators. Where available, HLA class I and class II types were obtained from metadata supplied by the sample provider rather than from assay-based typing. Subjects who had been exposed to COVID-19, were actively infected with it, or had recovered from it provided the deeply sampled blood TCRbeta repertoires that made up the dataset. The material from the prospective study consisted of cDNA or gDNA derived from T cells, B-cell-depleted T cells, or PBMCs. Overall study outcomes, separate from this receptor: The quantity of clinical and demographic metadata differed by source and by participant and was supplied without curation.

In Seattle, one collaborating source enrolled patients while the infection was active and tracked those patients longitudinally over the course of disease. Collaborating institutions collected whole blood in K2EDTA tubes following their own protocols. Collaborator samples were shipped for TCRbeta analysis as frozen whole blood, isolated PBMCs, or DNA extracted from either sample type. The table lists this clone with a few counts. The specificity of this receptor is unknown. No per-base quality is available; no much larger clone lies one base away. At the junction V is shortened by 1 base and J by 0 bases; bases outside the gene matches: 5. CDR1 and CDR2 (SGHRS, YFSETQ) derive from the germline V gene. Measured from the cysteine to the phenylalanine, the CDR3 is 17 residues long. The sequence is cut down to CDR3 DNA, 51 bases in frame from base 1. TCRbeta CDR3 regions were amplified from genomic DNA using the immunoSEQ Assay, a bias-controlled multiplex PCR. The paper's processing steps were these. Nucleated cell counts per sample were estimated from amplification of reference gene primers within the assay. To quantify the absolute abundance of each unique TCRbeta CDR3 rearrangement, sequence reads were collapsed and filtered. For each sample, productive Simpson clonality was calculated as the square root of Simpson's diversity index over productive rearrangements. TCRdb mirrors the immuneACCESS table, restricted to in-frame sequences. Some clones are absent from its copies; in checked studies, under half trace to an unresolved V gene, and the reason for the others is unknown. Clone size and the V and J calls come from that table; the DNA yielded D and trimming. Within this sample are approximately 300,000 clones, with 85% to 90% of them counted one time only. The leading ten clones occupy about 6% of the sample.

The rearranged segments are TRBV5-1 and TRBJ2-2; 8 bases in between match TRBD1. This clonotype was sampled from a woman aged 50 to 65 with COVID-19, enrolled during active disease. Sequencing used peripheral blood. In nucleotide form, the sequence is TGCGCCAGCAGCTTGTTCCCGGGACAGGCGAACACCGGGGAGCTGTTTTTT. It encodes CASSLFPGQANTGELFF.